The next 5 T cell receptor beta chains were all read from a single sample in a study of shared clonotypes between healthy human individuals. Profiling relied on immunoSEQ multiplex PCR, and the TCRdb table lists in-frame clones only, not all of them. In the table there are some 1,400,000 clones, approximately 97% of which are singletons. The sequencing sample was made of naive CD4+ T cells sorted from blood. Specified subset: CD45RA+ positively selected. These receptors were obtained from a young man in good health.

The rearrangement joins TRBV6-5 to TRBJ1-5; the match to TRBD1 covers 9 bases. Germline CDR1 is MNHEY and CDR2 is SVGAGI. The V gene end was trimmed by 4 bases and the J gene end by 6 bases; junction bases not matched to a gene: 10. The CDR3 covers 16 residues. This CDR3 is CASSSGTGRGIQPQHF. Here the CDR3 DNA reads TGTGCCAGCAGTTCCGGGACAGGGAGGGGAATTCAGCCCCAGCATTTT.

The rearrangement uses TRBV18 and TRBJ2-1; no clear D. Per the germline V gene, CDR1 is KGHSH and CDR2 is LQKENI. V lost 3 bases to trimming and J lost 4 bases, with 10 bases between them. The CDR3 spans 14 residues. CDR3 protein: CASSPSVPYNEQFF. The CDR3 DNA reads as TGTGCCAGCTCACCTAGTGTCCCTTACAATGAGCAGTTCTTC.

V and J are TRBV10-3 and TRBJ2-6, with D unclear. V dropped 5 bases and J dropped 0 bases, with 8 bases sitting between them. The CDR3 spans 15 residues. CDR1 is ENHRY and CDR2 is SYGVKD in the germline V gene. CDR3 sequence reads: CAISWTSSGANVLTF. CDR3 nucleotides: TGTGCCATCAGTTGGACGAGCTCTGGGGCCAACGTCCTGACTTTC.

The chain joins TRBV7-2 to TRBJ1-2; D is uncertain. This CDR3 is 13 amino acids long. The V gene lost 1 base and the J gene lost 1 base, with 4 bases spanning the gap. Germline assignment: CDR1 SGHTA and CDR2 FQGNSA. The CDR3 is CASSLVVNYGYTF. In DNA form, the CDR3 reads TGTGCCAGCAGCTTAGTTGTTAACTATGGCTACACCTTC.

The chain joins TRBV7-9 to TRBJ1-1, with TRBD1 matching 7 bases. V was pared by 2 bases and J by 1 base, with 13 bases of the junction left unmatched. Germline assignment: CDR1 SEHNR and CDR2 FQNEAQ (reference sequence). This CDR3 is built from 18 residues. CDR3 in amino acids: CASSLTSGGKPENTEAFF. The DNA of the CDR3 is TGTGCCAGCAGCTTAACGTCAGGGGGAAAACCGGAGAACACTGAAGCTTTCTTT.